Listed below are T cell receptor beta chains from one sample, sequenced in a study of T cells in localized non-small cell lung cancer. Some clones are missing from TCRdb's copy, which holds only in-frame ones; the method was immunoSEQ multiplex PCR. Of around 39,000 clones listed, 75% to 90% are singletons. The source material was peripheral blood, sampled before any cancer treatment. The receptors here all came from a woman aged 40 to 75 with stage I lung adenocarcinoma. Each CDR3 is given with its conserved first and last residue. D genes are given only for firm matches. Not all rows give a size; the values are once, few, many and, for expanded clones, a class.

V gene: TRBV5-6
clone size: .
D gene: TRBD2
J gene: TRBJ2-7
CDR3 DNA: TGTGCCAGCAGCGCGCTAGGGACTAGAGCCCCCTCCTACGAGCAGTACTTC
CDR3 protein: CASSALGTRAPSYEQYF

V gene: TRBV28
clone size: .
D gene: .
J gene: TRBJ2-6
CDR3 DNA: TGTGCCTACCGAAACTCTGGGGCCAACGTCCTGACTTTC
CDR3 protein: CAYRNSGANVLTF

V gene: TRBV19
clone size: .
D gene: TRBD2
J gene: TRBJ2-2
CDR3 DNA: TGTGCCAGTAAAGTACTAGCGGGGCTTAACACCGGGGAGCTGTTTTTT
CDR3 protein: CASKVLAGLNTGELFF

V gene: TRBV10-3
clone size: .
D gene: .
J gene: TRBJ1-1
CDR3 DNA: TGTGCCATCAGTGAGTCCCAGGGGCAGAACACTGAAGCTTTCTTT
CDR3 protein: CAISESQGQNTEAFF

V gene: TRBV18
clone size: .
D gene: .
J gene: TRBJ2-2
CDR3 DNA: TGTGCCAGCTCACTTCTAGCAACCGGGGAGCTGTTTTTT
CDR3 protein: CASSLLATGELFF

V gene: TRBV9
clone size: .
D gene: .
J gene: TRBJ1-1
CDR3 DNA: TGTGCCAGCGAAAAACTTCAGGCAGGGTTAGTCGCTGAAGCTTTCTTT
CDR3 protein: CASEKLQAGLVAEAFF

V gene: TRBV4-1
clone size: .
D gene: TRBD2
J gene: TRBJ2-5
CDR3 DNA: TGCGCCAGCAGCCCGAGACTAGCGGGGCCCCAAGAGACCCAGTACTTC
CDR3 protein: CASSPRLAGPQETQYF

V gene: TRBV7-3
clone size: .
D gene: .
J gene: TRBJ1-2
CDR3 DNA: TGTGCCAGCAGCTTACCGACAGGATATGGCTACACCTTC
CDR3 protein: CASSLPTGYGYTF

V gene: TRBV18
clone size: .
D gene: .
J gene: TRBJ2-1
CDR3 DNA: TGTGCCAGCTCACCCCTGGCGGGGGCACCAAATGAGCAGTTCTTC
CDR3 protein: CASSPLAGAPNEQFF

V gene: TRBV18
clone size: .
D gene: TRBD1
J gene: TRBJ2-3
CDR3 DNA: TGTGCCAGCTCACCGGGGACAGGAGTATTTAGCACAGATACGCAGTATTTT
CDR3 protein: CASSPGTGVFSTDTQYF

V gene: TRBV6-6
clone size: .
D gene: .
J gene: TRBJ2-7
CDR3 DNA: TGTGCCAGCAGCCCCCTCGACGAGCAGTACTTC
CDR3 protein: CASSPLDEQYF

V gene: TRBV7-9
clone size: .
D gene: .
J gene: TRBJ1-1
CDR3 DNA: TGTGCCAGCAGCTTAGTCGGGAGAGGGCAAAGGACTGAAGCTTTCTTT
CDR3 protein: CASSLVGRGQRTEAFF

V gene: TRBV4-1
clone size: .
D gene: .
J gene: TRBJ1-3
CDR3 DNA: TGCGCCAGCAGCCAAGGTCCAGGTTCTGGAAACACCATATATTTT
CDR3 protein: CASSQGPGSGNTIYF

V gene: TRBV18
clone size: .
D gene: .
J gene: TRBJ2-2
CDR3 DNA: TGTGCCAGCTCACCATACAGCGGGGAGCTGTTTTTT
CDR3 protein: CASSPYSGELFF

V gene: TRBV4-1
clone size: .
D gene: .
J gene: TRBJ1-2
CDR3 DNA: TGCGCCAGCAGCCTGGGCGAGACCGGGGGCTACACCTTC
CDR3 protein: CASSLGETGGYTF

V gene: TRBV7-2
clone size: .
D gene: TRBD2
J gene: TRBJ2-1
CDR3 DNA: TGTGCCAGCAGCTACGGACTAGCGGGAGTCGATGAGCAGTTCTTC
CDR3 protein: CASSYGLAGVDEQFF

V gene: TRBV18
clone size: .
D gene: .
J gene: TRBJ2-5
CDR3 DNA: TGTGCCAGCTCATCCAGTACACAGACCCAGTACTTC
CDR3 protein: CASSSSTQTQYF

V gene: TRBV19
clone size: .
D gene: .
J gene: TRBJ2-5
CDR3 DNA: TGTGCCAGTAGTATAGGCCGACTAGAAACGAAGGCCCAGTACTTC
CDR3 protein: CASSIGRLETKAQYF

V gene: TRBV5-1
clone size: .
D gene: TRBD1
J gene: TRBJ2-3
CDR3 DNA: TGCGCCAGCAGCAAGGGACAGGATCAAGATACGCAGTATTTT
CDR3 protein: CASSKGQDQDTQYF

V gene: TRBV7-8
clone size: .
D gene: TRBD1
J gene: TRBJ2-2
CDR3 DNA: TGTGCCAGCCGACAGGGGGCGAACACCGGGGAGCTGTTTTTT
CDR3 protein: CASRQGANTGELFF

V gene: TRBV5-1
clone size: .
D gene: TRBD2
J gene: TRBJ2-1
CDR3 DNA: TGCGCCAGCAGGGTAACGGGAGGTTCCTACAATGAGCAGTTCTTC
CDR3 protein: CASRVTGGSYNEQFF

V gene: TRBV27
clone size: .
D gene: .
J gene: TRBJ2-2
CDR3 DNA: TGTGCCAGCAGTTTAAAGGATCAGGGGGCGGGGGCCGGGGAGCTGTTTTTT
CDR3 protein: CASSLKDQGAGAGELFF

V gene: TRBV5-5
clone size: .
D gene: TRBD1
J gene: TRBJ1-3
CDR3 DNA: TGTGCCAGCAGCCGAGACGGACAGGGGGCGCGTGGTGGAAACACCATATATTTT
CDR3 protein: CASSRDGQGARGGNTIYF

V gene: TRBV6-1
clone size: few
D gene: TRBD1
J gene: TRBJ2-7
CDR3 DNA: TGTGCCAGCAGTGAGGTGGGACAGGGATTCGTGGAGCAGTACTTC
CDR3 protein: CASSEVGQGFVEQYF

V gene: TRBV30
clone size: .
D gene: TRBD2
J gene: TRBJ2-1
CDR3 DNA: TGTGCCTGGAGTGTACAGATGGGAGGGGAGCAGTTCTTC
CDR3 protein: CAWSVQMGGEQFF

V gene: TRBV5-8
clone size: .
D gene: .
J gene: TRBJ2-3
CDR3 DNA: TGTGCCAGCAGCGGGGGGCGGGGCACAGATACGCAGTATTTT
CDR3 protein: CASSGGRGTDTQYF

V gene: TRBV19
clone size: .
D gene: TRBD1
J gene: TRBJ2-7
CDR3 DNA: TGTGCCAGTAGTCTAAAGGGGGCAGGCTACGAGCAGTACTTC
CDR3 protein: CASSLKGAGYEQYF

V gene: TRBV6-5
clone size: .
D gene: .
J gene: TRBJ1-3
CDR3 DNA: TGTGCCAGCAGTTACGAGAGGACCGGAAACACCATATATTTT
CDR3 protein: CASSYERTGNTIYF

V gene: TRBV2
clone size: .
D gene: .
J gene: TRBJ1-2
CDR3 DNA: TGTGCTAGCAGCCTTCAACCGGGGCCCTATGGCTACACCTTC
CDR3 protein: CASSLQPGPYGYTF

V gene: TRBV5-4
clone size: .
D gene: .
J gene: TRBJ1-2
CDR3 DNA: TGTGCCAGCAGCTTGGGAGGCAGGGAAGGGTCTAGTACCTTC
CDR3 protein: CASSLGGREGSSTF

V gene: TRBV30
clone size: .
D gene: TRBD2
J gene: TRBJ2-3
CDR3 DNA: TGTGCCTGGAGTACCCCGCCGCTAGCGGGAGGGGTAGATACGCAGTATTTT
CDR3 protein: CAWSTPPLAGGVDTQYF

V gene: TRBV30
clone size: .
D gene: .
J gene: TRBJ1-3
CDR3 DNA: TGTGCCTGGACAGACTCACTGTCTGGAAACACCATATATTTT
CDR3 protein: CAWTDSLSGNTIYF

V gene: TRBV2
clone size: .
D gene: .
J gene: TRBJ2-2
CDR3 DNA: TGTGCCAGCATGCAGGTCGCGAACACCGGGGAGCTGTTTTTT
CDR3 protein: CASMQVANTGELFF

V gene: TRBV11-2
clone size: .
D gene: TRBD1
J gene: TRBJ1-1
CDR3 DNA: TGTGCCAGCAGCCGCGACAGGGCCACTGAAGCTTTCTTT
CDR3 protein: CASSRDRATEAFF

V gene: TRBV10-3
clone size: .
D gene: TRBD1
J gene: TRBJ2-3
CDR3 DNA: TGTGCCATCAGTGCAACAGGGGGCGGAATGGGCACAGATACGCAGTATTTT
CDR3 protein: CAISATGGGMGTDTQYF

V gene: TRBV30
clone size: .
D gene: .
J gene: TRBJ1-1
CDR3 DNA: TGTGCCTGGAGTCCAATGAACACTGAAGCTTTCTTT
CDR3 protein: CAWSPMNTEAFF

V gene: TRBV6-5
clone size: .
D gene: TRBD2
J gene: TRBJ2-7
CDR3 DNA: TGTGCCAGCAGTTACCGGAGCGGGGGTTTCTTCTACGAGCAGTACTTC
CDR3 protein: CASSYRSGGFFYEQYF

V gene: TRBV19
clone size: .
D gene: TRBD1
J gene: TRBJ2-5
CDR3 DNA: TGTGCCAGTAAACGGACAGGGGACGTGGCCCAGTACTTC
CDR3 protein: CASKRTGDVAQYF

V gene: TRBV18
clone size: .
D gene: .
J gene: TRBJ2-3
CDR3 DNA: TGTGCCAGCTCCCCCCAGGGAGCGGCCCTCTCGGATACGCAGTATTTT
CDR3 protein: CASSPQGAALSDTQYF

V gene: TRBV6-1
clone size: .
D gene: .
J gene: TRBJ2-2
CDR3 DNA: TGTGCCAGCAGTGAAGATATCTGGGGCCGGGACACCGGGGAGCTGTTTTTT
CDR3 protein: CASSEDIWGRDTGELFF

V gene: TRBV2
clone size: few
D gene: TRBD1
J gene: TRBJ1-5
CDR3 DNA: TGTGCCAGCGGACAGACAGGGGGTGTTCAGCCCCAGCATTTT
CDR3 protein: CASGQTGGVQPQHF

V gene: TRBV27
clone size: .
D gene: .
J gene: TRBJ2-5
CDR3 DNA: TGTGCCAGCAGTTTATGGCTCTCAGAGACCCAGTACTTC
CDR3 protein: CASSLWLSETQYF

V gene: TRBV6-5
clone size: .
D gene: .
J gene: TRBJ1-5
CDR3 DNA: TGTGCCAGCAAACCTAGGCCTAGCAATCAGCCCCAGCATTTT
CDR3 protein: CASKPRPSNQPQHF

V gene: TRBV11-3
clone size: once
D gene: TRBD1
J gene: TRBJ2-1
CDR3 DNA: TGTGCCAGCAGCTCATCCTGGGGTGATGGGGACAGGTCTCATGAGCAGTTCTTC
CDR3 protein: CASSSSWGDGDRSHEQFF

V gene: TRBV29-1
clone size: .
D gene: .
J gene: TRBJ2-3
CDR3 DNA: TGCAGCGTTGAGACCGGCGGCACAGATACGCAGTATTTT
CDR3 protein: CSVETGGTDTQYF

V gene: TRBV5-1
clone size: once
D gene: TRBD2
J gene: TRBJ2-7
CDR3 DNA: TGCGCCAGCAGCTTGGAGGCGGGGGGCGGGGAGCAGTACTTC
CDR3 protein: CASSLEAGGGEQYF

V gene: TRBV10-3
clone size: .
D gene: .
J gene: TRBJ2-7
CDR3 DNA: TGTGCCATCAGTGAGTCTCAATTCTCCGGGGCAGGGTTGGACGAGCAGTACTTC
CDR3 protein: CAISESQFSGAGLDEQYF

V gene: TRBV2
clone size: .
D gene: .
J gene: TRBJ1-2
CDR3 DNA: TGTGCCAGCAGGCTGGGAACTAGCGGCTACACCTTC
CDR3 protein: CASRLGTSGYTF

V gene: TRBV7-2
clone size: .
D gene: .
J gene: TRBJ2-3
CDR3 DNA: TGTGCCAGCAGCTTCCAGGGTCTTCAGTCAGATACGCAGTATTTT
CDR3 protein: CASSFQGLQSDTQYF

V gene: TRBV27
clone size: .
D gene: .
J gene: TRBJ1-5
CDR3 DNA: TGTGCCAGCAGTTTATCGCGGGCAGGGTATAGCAATCAGCCCCAGCATTTT
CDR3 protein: CASSLSRAGYSNQPQHF

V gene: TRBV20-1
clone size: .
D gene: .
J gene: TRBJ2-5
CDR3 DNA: TGCAGTGCTAGAGACCTTGGGACCCAGTACTTC
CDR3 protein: CSARDLGTQYF

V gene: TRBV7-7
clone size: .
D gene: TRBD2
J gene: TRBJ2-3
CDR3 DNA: TGTGCTAGCAGCCCGGGAGGGGGAGATACGCAGTATTTT
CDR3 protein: CASSPGGGDTQYF

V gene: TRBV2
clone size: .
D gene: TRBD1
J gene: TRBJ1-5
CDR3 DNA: TGTGCCAGCAGTGAGGACAGGGCTGGCAATCAGCCCCAGCATTTT
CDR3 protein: CASSEDRAGNQPQHF

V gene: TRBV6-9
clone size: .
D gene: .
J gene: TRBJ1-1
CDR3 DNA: TGTGCCAGCAGTTCCGCCGAAAACCACAGTAACACTGAAGCTTTCTTT
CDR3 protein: CASSSAENHSNTEAFF